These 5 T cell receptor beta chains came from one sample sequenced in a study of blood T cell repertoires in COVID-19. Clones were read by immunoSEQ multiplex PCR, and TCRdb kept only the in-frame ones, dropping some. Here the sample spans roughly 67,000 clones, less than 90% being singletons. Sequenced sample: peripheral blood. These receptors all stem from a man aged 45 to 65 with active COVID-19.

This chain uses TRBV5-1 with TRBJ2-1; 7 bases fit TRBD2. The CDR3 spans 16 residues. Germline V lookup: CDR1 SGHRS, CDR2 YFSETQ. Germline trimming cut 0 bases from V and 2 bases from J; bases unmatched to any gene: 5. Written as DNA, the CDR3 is TGCGCCAGCAGCTTGGTTGAGGGAGGGGCCTACAATGAGCAGTTCTTC. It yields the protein CASSLVEGGAYNEQFF. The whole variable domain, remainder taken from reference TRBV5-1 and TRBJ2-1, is KAGVTQTPRYLIKTRGQQVTLSCSPISGHRSVSWYQQTPGQGLQFLFEYFSETQRNKGNFPGRFSGRQFSNSRSEMNVSTLELGDSALYLCASSLVEGGAYNEQFFGPGTRLTVL.

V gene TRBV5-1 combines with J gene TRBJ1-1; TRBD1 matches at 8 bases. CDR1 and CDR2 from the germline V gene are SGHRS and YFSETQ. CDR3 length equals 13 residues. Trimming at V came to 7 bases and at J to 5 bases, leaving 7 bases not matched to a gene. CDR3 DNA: TGCGCCAGCTCCGGGACAGGTGGGACTGAAGCTTTCTTT. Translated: CASSGTGGTEAFF.

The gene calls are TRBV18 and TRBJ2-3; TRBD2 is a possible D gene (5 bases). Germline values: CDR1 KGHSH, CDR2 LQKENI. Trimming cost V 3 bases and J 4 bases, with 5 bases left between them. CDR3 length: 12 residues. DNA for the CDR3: TGTGCCAGCTCACCGAGGGCAGATACGCAGTATTTT. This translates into CASSPRADTQYF.

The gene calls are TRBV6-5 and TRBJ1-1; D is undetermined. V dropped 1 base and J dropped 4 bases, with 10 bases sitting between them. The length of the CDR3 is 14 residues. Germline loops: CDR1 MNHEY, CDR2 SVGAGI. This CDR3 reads CASSYLTVGTEAFF. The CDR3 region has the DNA TGTGCCAGCAGTTACTTAACAGTCGGCACTGAAGCTTTCTTT.

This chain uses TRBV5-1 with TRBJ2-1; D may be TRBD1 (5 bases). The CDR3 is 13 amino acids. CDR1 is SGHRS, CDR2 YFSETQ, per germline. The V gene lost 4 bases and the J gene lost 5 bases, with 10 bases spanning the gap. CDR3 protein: CASSIQVDNEQFF. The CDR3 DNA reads TGCGCCAGCAGCATACAGGTTGACAATGAGCAGTTCTTC.